What follows are 28 T cell receptor beta chains derived from one specimen sequenced in a study of neurological immune-mediated disorders. TCRdb recomputed calls from the 5' RACE reads with MiXCR, one row per CDR3 protein. The sample holds approximately 23,000 distinct CDR3 sequences, roughly 10% seen once. Sequencing used PBMCs. The receptors derive from an older woman with HTLV-1-associated myelopathy (HAM/TSP).

In this sample, this clonotype turned up many times. The chain is built from TRBV5-1 and TRBJ1-2, with 7 bases identical to TRBD1. Trimming removed 0 bases from V and 7 bases from J; junction bases left unmatched: 12. This CDR3 has 16 amino acids. Germline CDR1 and CDR2: SGHRS and YFSETQ. In nucleotides, the CDR3 is TGCGCCAGCAGCTTGGCGGTTGGCACAGGGGCGTTTGGCTACACCTTC. Translated: CASSLAVGTGAFGYTF.

This clonotype was recorded at least ten times. The J gene is TRBJ2-3, the V gene TRBV2; TRBD2 aligns across 8 bases. V shed 7 bases, J shed 1 base, and the junction held 10 bases outside the gene matches. Germline V gives CDR1 SNHLY, CDR2 FYNNEI. The CDR3 length is 16 residues. The CDR3 region has the DNA TGTGCCAGCACCCCGTTTCGGGGGGGGGGCACAGATACGCAGTATTTT. Residues: CASTPFRGGGTDTQYF. The whole variable domain, remainder taken from reference TRBV2 and TRBJ2-3, is EPEVTQTPSHQVTQMGQEVILRCVPISNHLYFYWYRQILGQKVEFLVSFYNNEISEKSEIFDDQFSVERPDGSNFTLKIRSTKLEDSAMYFCASTPFRGGGTDTQYFGPGTRLTVL.

This clonotype was seen at least ten times. The chain employs TRBV29-1 and TRBJ2-4; the match to TRBD1 covers 7 bases. Germline V gene data show CDR1 as SQVTM and CDR2 as ANQGSEA. The V gene end was trimmed by 4 bases and the J gene end by 10 bases; junction bases not matched to a gene: 10. The CDR3 is made up of 13 amino acids. The CDR3 loop reads CSVVVTGNGIQYF. CDR3 coding DNA: TGCAGCGTTGTAGTGACAGGGAATGGGATTCAGTACTTC.

This clonotype was picked up many times. A junction end diverges from the germline sequence, so it may reflect a read error. CDR3 bases: TGTGCCAGCAGTTTAGGGACTAGAGACAATGAGCAGTTCTTC. Translation gives CASSLGTRDNEQFF. V gene TRBV11-3 combines with J gene TRBJ2-1; 8 nucleotides match TRBD2. This CDR3 is built from 14 residues. Germline lookup yields CDR1 SGHNT and CDR2 YENEEA.

A remark on this clonotype: A much more abundant neighbour one base away suggests this may be a read error. The genes are TRBV3-1 and TRBJ2-3, with 8 bases fitting TRBD2. J gave up 5 bases and V 4 bases, and 11 bases lay outside the gene matches. CDR1 LGHDT and CDR2 YNNKEL come from the germline V gene (reference sequence). The CDR3 runs 16 residues. This CDR3 is CASSPERGRLGDTQYF. The CDR3 nucleotides are TGTGCCAGCAGCCCTGAGCGGGGGAGGCTCGGAGATACGCAGTATTTT.

This clonotype was observed many times. V and J are TRBV25-1 and TRBJ2-1, with D possibly matching TRBD1 (5 bases). Per germline, CDR1 MGHDK and CDR2 SYGVNS. The CDR3 is 16 residues long. The V end was cut by 5 bases, the J end by 5 bases, with 19 bases between. For the CDR3, the DNA is TGTGCCAGCAGTCCCCACCAGGGTATTCGGGACAATGAGCAGTTCTTC. Translating gives CASSPHQGIRDNEQFF.

This clonotype was picked up many times. This CDR3 reads CASSMEPTDTQYF. CDR3 bases: TGTGCCAGCAGTATGGAGCCCACAGATACGCAGTATTTT. This chain links TRBV6-5 with TRBJ2-3; D is uncertain. Germline CDR1 reads MNHEY; CDR2 reads SVGAGI. CDR3 length: 13 residues. V shed 5 bases and J shed 2 bases, with 8 bases lying between them.

This clonotype was found many times. This chain connects TRBV7-9 to TRBJ2-1, with D possibly being TRBD1 (5 bases). Trimming removed 4 bases from V and 9 bases from J, with 13 bases in between. Germline CDR1 SEHNR, CDR2 FQNEAQ (reference sequence). The CDR3 is 13 amino acids. CDR3: CASSYWTYGEQFF. For the CDR3, the DNA is TGTGCCAGCAGCTATTGGACATACGGTGAGCAGTTCTTC. Full variable domain (missing parts from reference TRBV7-9 and TRBJ2-1): DTGVSQNPRHKITKRGQNVTFRCDPISEHNRLYWYRQTLGQGPEFLTYFQNEAQLEKSRLLSDRFSAERPKGSFSTLEIQRTEQGDSAMYLCASSYWTYGEQFFGPGTRLTVL.

This clonotype was seen at least ten times. The chain uses TRBV7-2 and TRBJ1-1, with D unclear. Deletions cut 4 bases from V and 4 bases from J, with 7 bases between. The V gene's germline CDR1 is SGHTA and CDR2 FQGNSA. This CDR3 has 12 amino acids. The DNA for the CDR3 is TGTGCCAGCAGCTCCTCGGTCACTGAAGCTTTCTTT. Amino acids: CASSSSVTEAFF. Together with reference TRBV7-2 and TRBJ1-1, the CDR3 gives the full variable domain: GAGVSQSPSNKVTEKGKDVELRCDPISGHTALYWYRQSLGQGLEFLIYFQGNSAPDKSGLPSDRFSAERTGGSVSTLTIQRTQQEDSAVYLCASSSSVTEAFFGQGTRLTVV.

In its sample, this clonotype was seen many times. The V gene is TRBV5-1, the J gene TRBJ2-7; tentative D call: TRBD2 (6 bases). The CDR3 runs to 13 residues. Trimming pared 4 bases from V and 0 bases from J, leaving 8 bases between. Germline CDR1 is SGHRS and CDR2 is YFSETQ. DNA for the CDR3: TGCGCCAGCAGCGGGGACTTCTCCTACGAGCAGTACTTC. Its protein is CASSGDFSYEQYF.

In this sample, this clonotype is medium-sized (0.01 to 0.1%). The J gene is TRBJ1-6, the V gene TRBV27, with a possible D match to TRBD1 (6 bases). CDR3 length equals 14 residues. The germline V gene has CDR1 MNHEY and CDR2 SMNVEV (reference sequence). V lost 5 bases, J lost 6 bases, and 11 bases lay in between. In nucleotides, the CDR3 is TGTGCCAGCAGTCCTAGGACAGCTAATTCACCCCTCCACTTT. Its protein product is CASSPRTANSPLHF.

The chain joins TRBV6-5 to TRBJ2-7; D might be TRBD2 (6 bases). In germline, CDR1 is MNHEY, CDR2 SVGAGI. The CDR3 totals 15 residues. V lost 2 bases and J 3 bases, leaving 14 bases between the germline ends. As DNA, the CDR3 is TGTGCCAGCAGTTACGTCGGGGGTAGCAGCTACGAGCAGTACTTC. Translating it yields CASSYVGGSSYEQYF.

The table lists this clonotype with many counts. The chain uses TRBV6-5 and TRBJ1-2; D remains ambiguous. The V gene's germline CDR1 is MNHEY and CDR2 SVGAGI. The CDR3 is 13 residues long. Trimming cost V 6 bases and J 6 bases, with 14 bases left between them. CDR3 amino acids: CASRFSPWDGYTF. DNA of the CDR3: TGTGCCAGCAGATTTTCCCCTTGGGATGGCTACACCTTC.

This clonotype occurred many times. V and J are TRBV7-2 and TRBJ1-5; tentative D call: TRBD1 (5 bases). The CDR3 extends over 14 amino acids. Germline V gene sequence: CDR1 SGHTA, CDR2 FQGNSA. V was trimmed by 5 bases and J by 7 bases, leaving 15 bases between them. CDR3 residues: CASSPHRGVQPQHF. CDR3 nucleotide sequence: TGTGCCAGCAGCCCACATCGGGGGGTCCAGCCCCAGCATTTT.

This clonotype was seen repeatedly, ten times or more. The chain employs TRBV20-1 and TRBJ2-4, with 7 positions matching TRBD1. Germline V lookup: CDR1 DFQATT, CDR2 SNEGSKA (reference sequence). V lost 0 bases and J lost 5; bases outside the gene matches: 4. There are 14 residues in the CDR3. DNA for the CDR3: TGCAGTGCTAGAGAAGGGACAGTTCAAAACATTCAGTACTTC. Residues: CSAREGTVQNIQYF.

This clonotype was seen repeatedly, ten times or more. The V gene is TRBV2, the J gene TRBJ2-1; D is unresolved. This CDR3 is 11 amino acids long. V lost 8 bases and J lost 4, with 6 bases in between. From germline, CDR1 is SNHLY and CDR2 FYNNEI. CDR3 DNA: TGTGCCAGCTCAGAGTACAATGAGCAGTTCTTC. Amino acids: CASSEYNEQFF.

CDR3: CASSLGLLAGATDTQYF. CDR3 sequence (DNA): TGTGCCAGCAGCTTAGGACTGCTAGCGGGGGCAACAGATACGCAGTATTTT. The chain links TRBV7-2 to TRBJ2-3; 10 bases are shared with TRBD2. The CDR3 spans 17 residues. CDR1 and CDR2 (germline): SGHTA, FQGNSA. The V gene end was trimmed by 1 base and the J gene end by 3 bases; junction bases not matched to a gene: 7.

Ten or more counts support this clonotype. V gene TRBV7-9 combines with J gene TRBJ1-4; 7 bases match TRBD1. The CDR3 covers 15 residues. J was trimmed by 7 bases and V by 5 bases; bases with no gene match: 10. Germline assignment: CDR1 SEHNR and CDR2 FQNEAQ (reference sequence). The CDR3 bases are TGTGCCAGCAGCCGACAGGGCCCTATAAGTGAAAAACTGTTTTTT. Residues: CASSRQGPISEKLFF.

This clonotype was seen ten or more times. The chain is built from TRBV2 and TRBJ1-2; possible D gene TRBD1, 5 bases. Trimming pared 5 bases from V and 5 bases from J, leaving 9 bases between. The germline gives CDR1 SNHLY, CDR2 FYNNEI. The CDR3 is 12 residues long. The DNA of the CDR3 is TGTGCCAGCAGTTATGACAGTTATGGCTACACCTTC. Translated, it gives CASSYDSYGYTF.

This clonotype was seen at least ten times. CDR3 region: CASSARLANYNEQFF. The DNA of the CDR3 is TGTGCCAGCAGCGCAAGACTAGCTAACTACAATGAGCAGTTCTTC. The chain couples TRBV9 to TRBJ2-1; TRBD2 aligns across 7 bases. V shed 3 bases and J 3 bases; nucleotides not matched to a gene: 6. CDR1 is SGDLS, CDR2 YYNGEE, per germline. This CDR3 comprises 15 residues.

This clonotype was seen ten or more times. The rearrangement uses TRBV20-1 and TRBJ2-1; 11 bases fit TRBD2. CDR1 and CDR2 (germline): DFQATT, SNEGSKA (reference sequence). J gave up 7 bases and V 6 bases, and 8 bases lay outside the gene matches. There are 14 residues in the CDR3. The CDR3 sequence: CSAYSGGAANEQFF. CDR3 DNA sequence: TGCAGTGCCTATAGCGGGGGGGCCGCAAATGAGCAGTTCTTC.

In the case of this clonotype: A much larger clone differs by one base, so this may be a read error. This rearrangement joins TRBV14 to TRBJ2-3; D is unresolved. This CDR3 is built from 14 residues. The germline CDR1 and CDR2 sequences are SGHDN and FVKESK. This CDR3 is CSSSQDPATDTQYF. CDR3 nucleotides: TGTTCCAGCAGCCAAGACCCTGCCACAGATACGCAGTATTTT.

In its sample, this clonotype was seen a few times. At one end the junction does not follow the germline gene, possibly because of a read error. This chain uses TRBV12-3 or TRBV12-4 with TRBJ1-2, with 7 bases that match TRBD1. The CDR3 has 13 residues. The CDR3 loop is CASSPTGSSSYNF. The CDR3 DNA reads TGTGCCAGCAGTCCGACAGGGAGCTCTAGCTACAACTTC.

This clonotype showed up many times. This chain joins TRBV27 and TRBJ1-2; 9 nucleotides line up with TRBD1. Germline V gene sequence: CDR1 MNHEY, CDR2 SMNVEV (reference sequence). The CDR3 spans 15 residues. Unmatched junction bases numbered 11, after V lost 4 bases and J lost 8 bases. This CDR3 is CASSSVLQGAYGYTF. The CDR3 nucleotides read TGTGCCAGCAGTTCAGTACTACAGGGGGCGTACGGCTACACCTTC.

Note on this clonotype: A much larger clone lies a single base off, so this may be a read error. CDR3 sequence (DNA): TGTGCCAGCTCATACGGGCGTAACTCTGGGGCCAACGTCCTGACTTTC. It specifies CASSYGRNSGANVLTF. The chain links TRBV18 to TRBJ2-6; the D is unclear. Trimming cost V 5 bases and J 0 bases, with 11 bases left between them. The CDR3 extends over 16 amino acids. Looked up from germline, CDR1 is KGHSH and CDR2 is LQKENI.

This clonotype appeared many times. The chain couples TRBV30 to TRBJ1-1; D ambiguous. Trimming stripped 0 bases from V and 3 bases from J, with 11 bases between. Looked up from germline, CDR1 is GTSNPN and CDR2 is SVGIG (reference sequence). The CDR3 has 14 amino acids. The CDR3 region has the DNA TGTGCCTGGAGTGTATCTACGAGGTACACTGAAGCTTTCTTT. This encodes CAWSVSTRYTEAFF.

This clonotype was found many times. The chain links TRBV20-1 to TRBJ2-1; 7 positions agree with TRBD2. The V segment lost 1 base and the J segment 3 bases; nucleotides outside the gene matches: 9. The CDR3 consists of 16 residues. Per germline, CDR1 DFQATT and CDR2 SNEGSKA (reference sequence). The CDR3 DNA reads TGCAGTGCTAGAGTGACGGGAGGAGATAACTACAATGAGCAGTTCTTC. Translating it yields CSARVTGGDNYNEQFF.

This clonotype came up many times. This sequence joins TRBV5-1 and TRBJ1-2; TRBD1 matches 8 bases. Germline CDR1 is SGHRS and CDR2 is YFSETQ. With 4 bases clipped from V and 6 bases from J, the junction kept 8 bases outside the gene matches. CDR3 length equals 14 residues. The CDR3 reads CASSTGQGRNGYTF. CDR3 coding DNA: TGCGCCAGCAGCACCGGACAGGGTAGAAATGGCTACACCTTC. Full variable domain (rest looked up from reference TRBV5-1 and TRBJ1-2): KAGVTQTPRYLIKTRGQQVTLSCSPISGHRSVSWYQQTPGQGLQFLFEYFSETQRNKGNFPGRFSGRQFSNSRSEMNVSTLELGDSALYLCASSTGQGRNGYTFGSGTRLTVV.